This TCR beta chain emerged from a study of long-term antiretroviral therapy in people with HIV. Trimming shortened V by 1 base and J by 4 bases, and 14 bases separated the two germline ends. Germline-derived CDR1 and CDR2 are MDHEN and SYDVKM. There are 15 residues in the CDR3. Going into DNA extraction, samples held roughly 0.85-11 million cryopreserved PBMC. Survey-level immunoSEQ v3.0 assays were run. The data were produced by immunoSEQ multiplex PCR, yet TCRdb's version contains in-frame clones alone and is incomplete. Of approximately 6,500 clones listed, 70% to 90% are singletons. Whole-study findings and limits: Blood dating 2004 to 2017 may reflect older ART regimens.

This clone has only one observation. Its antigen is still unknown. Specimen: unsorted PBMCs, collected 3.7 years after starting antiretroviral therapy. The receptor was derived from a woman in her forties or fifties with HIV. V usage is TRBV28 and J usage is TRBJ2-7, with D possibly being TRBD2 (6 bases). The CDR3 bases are TGTGCCAGCAGTTTATTTCCGGGACTGACGTACGAGCAGTACTTC. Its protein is CASSLFPGLTYEQYF.